The 30 T cell receptor beta chains given below trace back to one sample, sequenced in a study of identical twins (dated by TCRdb to the mid-2010s). The library came from 5' RACE. TCRdb lists the instrument as Illumina HiSeq 2000. TCRdb itself trimmed the public reads at Q25 with fastp, ran MiXCR and retained productive beta chains. Each CDR3 protein appears once, grouped with its most common genes and DNA. This sample holds 250,000 or so distinct CDR3 sequences; 7.5% were observed only once. Jointly, the top ten make up roughly 5% of the sample. This sample was shared with a second study, whose subject was yellow fever vaccine responses in identical twins.

Material: CD8+ T cells sorted from blood. Receptors originate from a woman between 18 and 29 years old in good health.

This clonotype has at least ten counts. The chain combines TRBV28 with TRBJ2-7; 11 bases match TRBD2. The CDR3 length is 14 residues. V lost 6 bases to trimming and J lost 5 bases; unmatched junction nucleotides: 6. CDR1 and CDR2 from the germline V gene are MDHEN and SYDVKM. The CDR3 reads CASSSSGRLDEQYF. CDR3 bases: TGTGCCAGCAGCTCTAGCGGGAGGTTGGACGAGCAGTACTTC. Full variable domain (outside the CDR3, taken from reference TRBV28 and TRBJ2-7): DVKVTQSSRYLVKRTGEKVFLECVQDMDHENMFWYRQDPGLGLRLIYFSYDVKMKEKGDIPEGYSVSREKKERFSLILESASTNQTSMYLCASSSSGRLDEQYFGPGTRLTVT.

This clonotype appeared a few times. The chain uses TRBV3-1 and TRBJ1-5; D perhaps matches TRBD1 (6 bases). Trimming cost V 4 bases and J 4 bases, with 11 bases left between them. The germline V gene has CDR1 LGHDT and CDR2 YNNKEL (reference sequence). The CDR3 is 14 residues long. The CDR3 region is CASSPTQGNQPQHF. The CDR3 DNA sequence: TGTGCCAGCAGCCCCACACAGGGAAATCAGCCCCAGCATTTT.

This clonotype showed up many times. The chain couples TRBV24-1 to TRBJ2-1; D possibly corresponds to TRBD1 (6 bases). Germline lookup yields CDR1 KGHDR and CDR2 SFDVKD. This CDR3 contains 15 residues. The ends were cut back, 3 bases at V and 1 base at J, with 9 bases in the middle. CDR3 sequence: CATSDRGRSYNEQFF. CDR3 nucleotides: TGTGCCACCAGTGATAGGGGGAGATCCTACAATGAGCAGTTCTTC.

This clonotype appeared many times. This chain connects TRBV27 to TRBJ1-5, with a weak D call TRBD1 (5 bases). Germline CDR1 is MNHEY and CDR2 is SMNVEV (reference sequence). The ends were cut back, 2 bases at V and 1 base at J, with 6 bases in the middle. The CDR3 spans 14 residues. The CDR3 nucleotides are TGTGCCAGCAGTTTACGGGGCAGCAATCAGCCCCAGCATTTT. This gives the protein CASSLRGSNQPQHF.

Ten or more counts support this clonotype. The gene calls are TRBV9 and TRBJ2-2; a possible D gene is TRBD1 (7 bases). This CDR3 is 15 amino acids long. V was shortened by 6 bases and J by 4 bases, with 16 bases between the two germline ends. Per germline, CDR1 SGDLS and CDR2 YYNGEE. CDR3 amino acids: CASTPRGASTGELFF. The CDR3 DNA reads TGTGCCAGCACTCCCAGGGGGGCAAGCACCGGGGAGCTGTTTTTT.

A few counts support this clonotype. The rearrangement links TRBV7-2 to TRBJ1-1; tentative D call: TRBD1 (5 bases). The germline CDR1 and CDR2 sequences are SGHTA and FQGNSA. The CDR3 extends over 22 amino acids. Deletions cut 3 bases from V and 1 base from J, with 33 bases between. For the CDR3, the DNA is TGTGCCAGCAGCTTTAAGCTTATGCGAATTATGGTCATGGCGGGGGAGAACACTGAAGCTTTCTTT. Protein product: CASSFKLMRIMVMAGENTEAFF.

The chain is built from TRBV7-8 and TRBJ2-7, with D possibly TRBD2 on 6 matching bases. Germline assignment: CDR1 SGHVS and CDR2 FQNEAQ. V lost 5 bases, J lost 3 bases, and 23 bases lay in between. The CDR3 is 17 residues long. In DNA form, the CDR3 reads TGTGCCAGCAGCACCTCAAACCTGAGCGGGTATAACTACGAGCAGTACTTC. It codes for CASSTSNLSGYNYEQYF.

For the CDR3, the DNA is TGCGCCAGCAGCCAAGACGGGGGGGCATCGGAGACCCAGTACTTC. This codes for CASSQDGGASETQYF. The chain carries TRBV4-1 and TRBJ2-5; 8 bases agree with TRBD2. V lost 0 bases and J lost 5; bases outside the gene matches: 5. Germline CDR1 MGHRA, CDR2 YSYEKL. The CDR3 spans 15 residues.

This clonotype was seen repeatedly, ten times or more. The rearrangement uses TRBV7-9 and TRBJ2-1, with 8 bases aligning to TRBD1. This CDR3 comprises 14 residues. Germline V gene lookup returns CDR1 SEHNR and CDR2 FQNEAQ (reference sequence). J lost 0 bases, V lost 5 bases, and 0 bases had no gene match. For the CDR3, the DNA is TGTGCCAGCAGCGGACAGGGCTCCTACAATGAGCAGTTCTTC. Its protein is CASSGQGSYNEQFF.

The chain links TRBV28 to TRBJ2-1, with D maybe TRBD1 (6 bases). Germline V lookup: CDR1 MDHEN, CDR2 SYDVKM. The CDR3 has 14 residues. Trimming shortened V by 1 base and J by 8 bases, and 12 bases separated the two germline ends. Here the CDR3 DNA reads TGTGCCAGCAGTTTATACAACAGGGATGATGAGCAGTTCTTC. This codes for CASSLYNRDDEQFF.

At least ten counts were recorded for this clonotype. The rearrangement links TRBV13 to TRBJ1-6; D is perhaps TRBD1 (6 bases). The CDR3 length is 20 residues. V gave up 4 bases and J gave up 5 bases, with 27 bases separating them. Germline CDR1 PRHDT, CDR2 FYEKMQ (reference sequence). The CDR3 nucleotides are TGTGCCAGCAGCTACGGAAGGACAGCCGAGGCGGTGAACAATAATTCACCCCTCCACTTT. Translating it yields CASSYGRTAEAVNNNSPLHF.

Many counts were recorded for this clonotype. J is TRBJ2-7 and V is TRBV5-1, with D tentatively TRBD1 (6 bases). Germline V gene data show CDR1 as SGHRS and CDR2 as YFSETQ. The length of the CDR3 is 15 residues. V was cut by 2 bases and J by 1 base, with 13 bases left in between. The CDR3, as DNA: TGCGCCAGCAGCTTAACAGGGATAAGGTCCTACGAGCAGTACTTC. It codes for CASSLTGIRSYEQYF.

A few counts support this clonotype. The chain recombines TRBV7-2 with TRBJ2-7, with D possibly matching TRBD2 (6 bases). The V and J ends lost 5 bases and 6 bases respectively, with 17 bases between them. CDR3 length equals 14 residues. Germline CDR1 and CDR2: SGHTA and FQGNSA. The CDR3 DNA follows: TGTGCCAGCAGCCGTCTACCCGGGAGTGGCGAGCAGTACTTC. Its translation: CASSRLPGSGEQYF. Full variable domain (outside the CDR3, taken from reference TRBV7-2 and TRBJ2-7): GAGVSQSPSNKVTEKGKDVELRCDPISGHTALYWYRQSLGQGLEFLIYFQGNSAPDKSGLPSDRFSAERTGGSVSTLTIQRTQQEDSAVYLCASSRLPGSGEQYFGPGTRLTVT.

The chain combines TRBV27 with TRBJ2-1; tentatively, D is TRBD1 (6 bases). The ends were cut back, 2 bases at V and 10 bases at J, with 12 bases in the middle. Germline values: CDR1 MNHEY, CDR2 SMNVEV (reference sequence). CDR3 length equals 13 residues. CDR3 DNA sequence: TGTGCCAGCAGTTTAACGCAACAGGGAGAGCAGTTCTTC. Protein: CASSLTQQGEQFF.

The chain employs TRBV5-1 and TRBJ2-3, with TRBD2 identical over 13 bases. Losses at the gene ends were 3 bases for V and 1 base for J; bases not matched to a gene: 8. Per germline, CDR1 SGHRS and CDR2 YFSETQ. The CDR3 spans 18 residues. The CDR3 coding sequence is TGCGCCAGCAGCTCCGGGACTAGCGGGATCAGGGGCACAGATACGCAGTATTTT. Its translation is CASSSGTSGIRGTDTQYF.

This clonotype showed up many times. The gene calls are TRBV13 and TRBJ2-1, with no clear D. Germline lookup yields CDR1 PRHDT and CDR2 FYEKMQ (reference sequence). The CDR3 consists of 12 residues. Trimming removed 4 bases at V and 6 bases at J, with 7 bases between. The DNA of the CDR3 is TGTGCCAGCAGCTACGCTCCCAATGAGCAGTTCTTC. This sequence encodes CASSYAPNEQFF.

The CDR3 region has the DNA TGTGCCAGTAGTCAGGGATACGCTGAAGCTTTCTTT. This sequence encodes CASSQGYAEAFF. The rearrangement uses TRBV19 and TRBJ1-1, with a weak D call TRBD1 (5 bases). The germline gives CDR1 LNHDA, CDR2 SQIVND (reference sequence). The length of the CDR3 is 12 residues. Trimming stripped 5 bases from V and 6 bases from J, with 10 bases between.

Many counts were recorded for this clonotype. This chain connects TRBV20-1 to TRBJ2-6; no clear D gene. CDR3 length equals 22 residues. Germline CDR1 reads DFQATT; CDR2 reads SNEGSKA (reference sequence). V was shortened by 1 base and J by 0 bases, with 28 bases between the two germline ends. DNA of the CDR3: TGCAGTGCTAGAGGTTATGGGTCCGAACCCATCCATATAAACTCTGGGGCCAACGTCCTGACTTTC. Its translation: CSARGYGSEPIHINSGANVLTF.

This chain connects TRBV4-1 to TRBJ2-3, with 7 bases matching TRBD2. Germline trimming cut 0 bases from V and 5 bases from J; bases unmatched to any gene: 20. The germline V gene has CDR1 MGHRA and CDR2 YSYEKL. This CDR3 is 20 amino acids long. This CDR3 is CASSQDDSAWGGGRRDTQYF. For the CDR3, the DNA is TGCGCCAGCAGCCAAGATGACTCCGCGTGGGGGGGAGGCCGGAGAGATACGCAGTATTTT.

The sample holds many counts of this clonotype. V and J are TRBV10-3 and TRBJ1-3; D is undetermined. Germline lookup yields CDR1 ENHRY and CDR2 SYGVKD. The V gene lost 10 bases and the J gene lost 2 bases, with 18 bases spanning the gap. The CDR3 extends over 15 amino acids. The CDR3 sequence: CARLPRDRAGNTIYF. The CDR3 DNA reads TGTGCCAGGCTCCCCCGTGATCGGGCTGGAAACACCATATATTTT.

This clonotype occurred many times. The CDR3 is CASSYSTGGEQFF. CDR3 in DNA: TGTGCCAGCAGTTACTCGACGGGAGGAGAGCAGTTCTTC. The rearrangement joins TRBV6-5 to TRBJ2-1, with 7 bases matching TRBD2. The V and J ends lost 0 bases and 10 bases, in that order; junction bases with no gene match: 3. The CDR3 is 13 amino acids. Germline assignment: CDR1 MNHEY and CDR2 SVGAGI.

The chain's CDR3 is CASSPNLGTELYNEQFF. The CDR3 region has the DNA TGTGCCAGCAGCCCTAACCTCGGGACGGAGCTATACAATGAGCAGTTCTTC. The chain recombines TRBV7-6 with TRBJ2-1; either TRBD1 or TRBD2 may supply D (5 bases each). CDR1 and CDR2 (germline): SGHVS, FNYEAQ. The CDR3 covers 17 residues. Trimming removed 5 bases from V and 4 bases from J, with 21 bases in between.

The rearrangement uses TRBV6-5 and TRBJ2-1, with D maybe TRBD1 (6 bases). The V gene lost 2 bases and the J gene lost 4 bases, with 12 bases spanning the gap. Germline V CDR1 and CDR2: MNHEY, SVGAGI. This CDR3 contains 15 residues. The CDR3 here is CASSYRWTAYNEQFF. CDR3 DNA: TGTGCCAGCAGTTACCGTTGGACAGCTTACAATGAGCAGTTCTTC.

Written as DNA, the CDR3 is TGTGCCAGCAGTCCCCAGGGGGGGGGAAACGAGCAGTACGTC. Protein sequence: CASSPQGGGNEQYV. The J gene is TRBJ2-7, the V gene TRBV28, with D perhaps assigned TRBD1 or TRBD2 (7 bases each). Germline CDR1 reads MDHEN; CDR2 reads SYDVKM. V lost 5 bases to trimming and J lost 5 bases, with 16 bases between them. There are 14 residues in the CDR3.

In this sample, this clonotype turned up many times. The chain combines TRBV7-6 with TRBJ2-3; 11 bases line up with TRBD2. V shed 5 bases and J 1 base; nucleotides not matched to a gene: 14. This CDR3 has 19 amino acids. The germline CDR1 and CDR2 sequences are SGHVS and FNYEAQ. This chain's CDR3 is CASSPTLLAGVMGTDTQYF. DNA for the CDR3: TGTGCCAGCAGCCCAACCTTACTAGCGGGAGTTATGGGCACAGATACGCAGTATTTT.

This clonotype has just one count. With a much larger clone just one base away, this may be a read error. The chain couples TRBV5-1 to TRBJ2-1; no reliable D call. The germline CDR1 and CDR2 sequences are SGHRS and YFSETQ. The CDR3 consists of 13 residues. The CDR3 reads CASSPDGYSEQFF. CDR3 bases: TGCGCCAGCAGCCCCGACGGGTACAGTGAGCAGTTCTTC. The variable domain in full, completed from reference TRBV5-1 and TRBJ2-1, reads KAGVTQTPRYLIKTRGQQVTLSCSPISGHRSVSWYQQTPGQGLQFLFEYFSETQRNKGNFPGRFSGRQFSNSRSEMNVSTLELGDSALYLCASSPDGYSEQFFGPGTRLTVL.

Many counts were recorded for this clonotype. J is TRBJ2-3 and V is TRBV3-1, with a weak D call TRBD1 (6 bases). V lost 8 bases to trimming and J lost 2 bases, with 14 bases between them. This CDR3 is 14 amino acids long. Germline V gene sequence: CDR1 LGHDT, CDR2 YNNKEL (reference sequence). CDR3 amino acids: CASRTADPTDTQYF. In DNA form, the CDR3 reads TGTGCCAGCCGGACAGCAGACCCCACAGATACGCAGTATTTT.

The chain is built from TRBV28 and TRBJ2-5; D gene uncertain. This CDR3 has 17 residues. Trimming stripped 3 bases from V and 4 bases from J, with 21 bases between. Germline assignment: CDR1 MDHEN and CDR2 SYDVKM. The CDR3 spells CASSFRRPSNSRETQYF. CDR3 sequence (DNA): TGTGCCAGCAGTTTTCGTCGGCCTTCCAACTCTAGAGAGACCCAGTACTTC.

Many counts were recorded for this clonotype. The V and J genes are TRBV5-1 and TRBJ2-1; 9 nucleotides line up with TRBD2. The CDR3 runs 17 residues. Per the germline V gene, CDR1 is SGHRS and CDR2 is YFSETQ. V was pared by 4 bases and J by 4 bases, with 12 bases of the junction left unmatched. The CDR3 coding sequence is TGCGCCAGCAGCACCCCAACCCGGCTAGCGGGGTACAATGAGCAGTTCTTC. Its translation: CASSTPTRLAGYNEQFF.

Many counts were recorded for this clonotype. The chain couples TRBV21-1 to TRBJ1-5. TRBV21-1 is assigned pseudogene status. This CDR3 is built from 13 residues. This CDR3 is CASIPEWDQPQHF. CDR3 nucleotides: TGTGCCAGCATCCCAGAATGGGATCAGCCCCAGCATTTT.